This T cell receptor beta chain comes out of a study of blood T cell repertoires in COVID-19 (dated by TCRdb to 2020 to 2021). About the investigation overall: Samples from collaborators originated in the United States, Italy and Spain and spanned both the acute and convalescent phases of COVID-19. A de-identified subject ID, COVID-19 status, age in years and sex were almost always included in the sample metadata. A freely available public database, intended as a resource for researchers studying the immune response to SARS-CoV-2, is where the repertoires were released. Samples came from the ongoing ImmuneRACE study (first 160 participants) plus 1,254 subjects from 6 global collaborators. Deeply sampled blood TCRbeta repertoires from subjects exposed to, actively infected with, or recovered from COVID-19 were included in the dataset. The prospective study material was composed of cDNA or gDNA derived from T cells, B-cell-depleted T cells, or PBMCs. HLA class I and class II types, where available, came from metadata supplied by the sample provider rather than from assay-based typing.

On this clone: The antigen it binds to is not known. Qualities for individual bases were not recorded, and no much larger clone is one base off.

Unmatched junction bases come to 5, with V trimmed by 6 bases and J by 1 base. The CDR3 measures 14 amino acids from cysteine to phenylalanine. The retained sequence is limited to the CDR3, 42 bases, with the frame set at the first base. For CDR1 and CDR2, the germline V gene (reference sequence) lists LNHDA and SQIVND. TCRbeta CDR3 regions were amplified from genomic DNA by means of the immunoSEQ Assay, a bias-controlled multiplex PCR. Concerning the study's data processing: The number of nucleated cells in each sample was estimated from the amplification of reference gene primers within the assay. To quantify the absolute abundance of each unique TCRbeta CDR3 rearrangement, sequence reads were collapsed and filtered. For each sample, productive Simpson clonality was calculated by taking the square root of Simpson's diversity index across productive rearrangements. Here the immuneACCESS table is served through TCRdb, limited to in-frame sequences with V and J called. Missing clones are a known gap in these copies; in checked studies unresolved V genes cover under half, and the rest lacks a known reason. V and J calls and clone size follow that table, whereas D and trimming were derived from the DNA. A total of around 130,000 clones appear in this sample, 70% to 85% of them only once. The biggest ten clones account for about a sixth of the sample.

The collaborating institutions used their own protocols to collect whole blood in K2EDTA tubes. For TCRbeta analysis, collaborators shipped samples in one of three forms: frozen whole blood, isolated PBMCs, or DNA extracted from either of those sample types. Broader findings and caveats from the paper: The quantity of clinical and demographic metadata differed by source and by participant and was supplied without curation.

The sample comprised peripheral blood. The source is a woman aged 45-60 years with acute or convalescent COVID-19. Rearrangement joined TRBV19 to TRBJ1-2; the junction holds 7 bases that match TRBD1. CDR3 loop: CASRGDRLNYGYTF. In nucleotide form, the sequence is TGTGCCAGTAGAGGGGACAGACTTAACTATGGCTACACCTTC. Beyond the CDR3, the reference TRBV19 and TRBJ1-2 genes provide the residues; the full variable domain reads: DGGITQSPKYLFRKEGQNVTLSCEQNLNHDAMYWYRQDPGQGLRLIYYSQIVNDFQKGDIAEGYSVSREKKESFPLTVTSAQKNPTAFYLCASRGDRLNYGYTFGSGTRLTVV.